These T cell receptor beta chains were read from a single sample in a study of CD8+CD57+ T cells in acquired aplastic anemia. Using its own MiXCR run on the reads, TCRdb lists one record per CDR3 protein. The profile shows about 240,000 distinct CDR3 sequences, roughly half of them singletons. Sequencing was performed on sorted CD4+, CD8+, or CD8+CD57+ T cells (not recorded which) from PBMCs. These receptors were taken from a human donor with aplastic anemia. Each CDR3 is given with its conserved first and last residue.

j_call v_call cdr3_aa
TRBJ2-2 TRBV7-9 CASSSNTAGELFF
TRBJ2-1 TRBV30 CAWSPTEYNEQFF
TRBJ2-5 TRBV2 CASMKAKETQYF
TRBJ2-4 TRBV20-1 CSAWEGADIQYF
TRBJ1-5 TRBV7-9 CASSPLAGSDQPQHF
TRBJ1-1 TRBV24-1 CATQAGASTEAFF
TRBJ1-4 TRBV9 CASSLTLGGLFF
TRBJ2-3 TRBV10-3 CASSRDSRTDTQYF
TRBJ1-2 TRBV19 CASSTHLDRNYGYTF
TRBJ2-1 TRBV29-1 CSVGGPPNEQFF
TRBJ1-6 TRBV10-3 CAISGTRQAADSPLHF
TRBJ1-5 TRBV19 CASSIVGGGGQPQHF
TRBJ2-7 TRBV25-1 CASSDGTLWQYF
TRBJ2-3 TRBV5-4 CASNTGIPTDTQYF
TRBJ2-7 TRBV4-2 CASSLRGSYGQYF
TRBJ2-7 TRBV10-3 CATAGTSWEQYF
TRBJ2-4 TRBV11-1 CASSLQAVVGKNIQYF
TRBJ1-1 TRBV2 CASTGNVPGLTEAFF
TRBJ1-5 TRBV4-1 CASSQVSSMGLPNQPQHF
TRBJ2-7 TRBV10-3 CASSVTGRSYEQYF
TRBJ1-1 TRBV5-8 CASSLWRATEAFF
TRBJ1-1 TRBV25-1 CASSDPSTGNTEAFF
TRBJ2-7 TRBV24-1 CATSDSPGYEQYF
TRBJ1-3 TRBV9 CASSADRGTGNTIYF
TRBJ2-7 TRBV7-8 CASSAEFSSSYEQYF
TRBJ2-2 TRBV25-1 CASSADRSNTGELFF
TRBJ1-3 TRBV6-4 CASSYRTGPGNTIYF
TRBJ2-5 TRBV25-1 CASSEREGQGHKKPQETQYF
TRBJ2-7 TRBV27 CASSSLGAGLSSYEQYF
TRBJ1-5 TRBV6-6 CASSAIGTAFQPQHF
TRBJ2-1 TRBV7-3 CASSSPRLVNEQFF
TRBJ1-1 TRBV7-8 CASSTHRDPKSTEAFF
TRBJ2-1 TRBV7-6 CASSLGRGFSNEQFF
TRBJ1-4 TRBV7-9 CASSLFSEKLFF
TRBJ2-5 TRBV6-2/TRBV6-3 CASSYPNKLETQYF
TRBJ2-7 TRBV11-3 CASGNLAQDYEQYF
TRBJ2-7 TRBV20-1 CSAKDRISYEQYF
TRBJ1-4 TRBV18 CASSYDRPTNEKLFF
TRBJ2-7 TRBV5-5 CASSLTRGGTYEQYF
TRBJ1-5 TRBV24-1 CATSETIPGQGPYSNQPQHF